The clone carrying this T cell receptor beta chain was counted a few times. Its specificity is unknown. The data are from a study of blood T cells in healthy people across ages. As for the study in general: When template switching was applied, about one barcoded beta molecule was captured per two T cells.

V lost 1 base and J lost 0, with 10 bases in between. This CDR3 region has 16 residues. CDR1 and CDR2 (germline): SGHTA, FQGNSA. Primed by a sample-barcoded 5' primer and a J-beta primer mix, a second PCR proceeded for 7 to 11 cycles. TCRdb used MiXCR to reprocess the 5' RACE reads, holding one entry per CDR3 protein. The sample carries about 1.8 million distinct CDR3 sequences, around 48% recorded once. Findings of the study overall: Changes seen in expanded clonotypes were possibly confounded by donor CMV status left unknown.

This chain connects TRBV7-2 to TRBJ2-4; weak D call: TRBD2 (7 bases). The origin of this receptor is a woman aged 40-49 years in good health. The sequenced sample was blood. The DNA for the CDR3 is TGTGCCAGCAGCTTAGAGGGGGGGATAGCCAAAAACATTCAGTACTTC. Translated, it gives CASSLEGGIAKNIQYF.